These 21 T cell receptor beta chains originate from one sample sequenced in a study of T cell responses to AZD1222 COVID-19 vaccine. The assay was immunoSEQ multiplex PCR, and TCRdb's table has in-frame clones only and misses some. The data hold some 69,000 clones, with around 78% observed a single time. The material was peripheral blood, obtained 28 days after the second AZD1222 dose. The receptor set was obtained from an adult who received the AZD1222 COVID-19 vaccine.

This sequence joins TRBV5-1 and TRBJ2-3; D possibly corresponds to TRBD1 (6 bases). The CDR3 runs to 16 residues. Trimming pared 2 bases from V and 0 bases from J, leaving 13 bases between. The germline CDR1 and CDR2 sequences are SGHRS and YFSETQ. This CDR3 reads CASSLQGWASTDTQYF. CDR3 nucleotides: TGCGCCAGCAGCTTACAGGGATGGGCTAGCACAGATACGCAGTATTTT.

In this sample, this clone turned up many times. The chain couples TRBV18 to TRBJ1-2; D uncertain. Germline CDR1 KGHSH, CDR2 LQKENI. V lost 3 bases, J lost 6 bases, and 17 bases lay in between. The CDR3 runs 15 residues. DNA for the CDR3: TGTGCCAGCTCACCCGGAGCCACAGTGAAGAATGGCTACACCTTC. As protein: CASSPGATVKNGYTF.

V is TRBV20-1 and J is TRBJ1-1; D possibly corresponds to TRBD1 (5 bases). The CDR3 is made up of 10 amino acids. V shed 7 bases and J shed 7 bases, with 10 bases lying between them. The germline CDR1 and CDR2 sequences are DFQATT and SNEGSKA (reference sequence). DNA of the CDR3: TGCAGTGTATGGGGACGTGAAGCTTTCTTT. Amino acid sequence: CSVWGREAFF.

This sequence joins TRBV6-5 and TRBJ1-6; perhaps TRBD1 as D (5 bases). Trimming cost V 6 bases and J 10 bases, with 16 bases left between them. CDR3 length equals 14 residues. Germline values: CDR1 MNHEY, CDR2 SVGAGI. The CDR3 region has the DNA TGTGCCAGCAGCCGATATTTTGAGGGGTCACCCCTCCACTTT. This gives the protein CASSRYFEGSPLHF.

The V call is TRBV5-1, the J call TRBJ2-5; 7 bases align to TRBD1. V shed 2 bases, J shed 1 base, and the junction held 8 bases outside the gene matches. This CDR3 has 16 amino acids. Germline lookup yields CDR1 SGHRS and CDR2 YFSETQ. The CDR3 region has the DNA TGCGCCAGCAGCTTTAAGACAGGGTTTGGCCAAGAGACCCAGTACTTC. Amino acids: CASSFKTGFGQETQYF.

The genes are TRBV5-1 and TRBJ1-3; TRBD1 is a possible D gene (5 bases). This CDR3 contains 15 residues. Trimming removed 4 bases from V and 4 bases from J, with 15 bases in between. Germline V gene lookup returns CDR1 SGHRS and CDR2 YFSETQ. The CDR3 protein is CASSPDGGAGNTIYF. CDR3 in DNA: TGCGCCAGCAGCCCAGACGGGGGAGCGGGAAACACCATATATTTT.

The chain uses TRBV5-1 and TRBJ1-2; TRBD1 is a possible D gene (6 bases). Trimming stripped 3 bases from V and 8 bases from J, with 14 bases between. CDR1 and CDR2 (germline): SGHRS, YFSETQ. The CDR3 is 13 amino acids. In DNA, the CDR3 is TGCGCCAGCAGCTCCGAATCAGGGGTCGGCTACACCTTC. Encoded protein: CASSSESGVGYTF.

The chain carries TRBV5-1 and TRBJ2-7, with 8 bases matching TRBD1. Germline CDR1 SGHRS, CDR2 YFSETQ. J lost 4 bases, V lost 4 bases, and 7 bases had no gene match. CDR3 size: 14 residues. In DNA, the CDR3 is TGCGCCAGCAGCCCGGACAGGGTGGGGTACGAGCAGTACTTC. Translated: CASSPDRVGYEQYF.

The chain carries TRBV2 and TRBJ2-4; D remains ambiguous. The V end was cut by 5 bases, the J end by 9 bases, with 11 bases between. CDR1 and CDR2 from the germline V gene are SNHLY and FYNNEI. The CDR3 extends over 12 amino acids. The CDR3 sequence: CASSSGQSIQYF. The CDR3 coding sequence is TGTGCCAGCAGTTCCGGGCAAAGCATTCAGTACTTC. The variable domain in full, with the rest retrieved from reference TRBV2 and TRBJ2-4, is EPEVTQTPSHQVTQMGQEVILRCVPISNHLYFYWYRQILGQKVEFLVSFYNNEISEKSEIFDDQFSVERPDGSNFTLKIRSTKLEDSAMYFCASSSGQSIQYFGAGTRLSVL.

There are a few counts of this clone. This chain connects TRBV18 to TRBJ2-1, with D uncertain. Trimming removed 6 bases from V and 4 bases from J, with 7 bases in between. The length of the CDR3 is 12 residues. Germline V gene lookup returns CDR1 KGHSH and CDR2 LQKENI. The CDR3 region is CASSLNYNEQFF. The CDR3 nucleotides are TGTGCCAGCTCCCTTAATTACAATGAGCAGTTCTTC.

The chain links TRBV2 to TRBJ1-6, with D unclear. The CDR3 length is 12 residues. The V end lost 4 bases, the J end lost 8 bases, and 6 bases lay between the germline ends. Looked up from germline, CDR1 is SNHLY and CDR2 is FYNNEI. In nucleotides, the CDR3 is TGTGCCAGCAGTGTAGCCGATTCACCCCTCCACTTT. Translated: CASSVADSPLHF.

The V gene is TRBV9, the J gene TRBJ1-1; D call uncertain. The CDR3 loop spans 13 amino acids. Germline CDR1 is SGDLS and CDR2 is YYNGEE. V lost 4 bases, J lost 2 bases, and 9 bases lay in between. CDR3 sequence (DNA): TGTGCCAGCAGCACGCAGCCAAACACTGAAGCTTTCTTT. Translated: CASSTQPNTEAFF.

As DNA, the CDR3 is TGTGCCAGTAGTATGGCTCCCGATTCGACCCAGTACTTC. Protein: CASSMAPDSTQYF. V gene TRBV19 combines with J gene TRBJ2-5, with D unresolved. Per the germline V gene, CDR1 is LNHDA and CDR2 is SQIVND (reference sequence). The CDR3 covers 13 residues. V lost 3 bases, J lost 7 bases, and 12 bases lay in between.

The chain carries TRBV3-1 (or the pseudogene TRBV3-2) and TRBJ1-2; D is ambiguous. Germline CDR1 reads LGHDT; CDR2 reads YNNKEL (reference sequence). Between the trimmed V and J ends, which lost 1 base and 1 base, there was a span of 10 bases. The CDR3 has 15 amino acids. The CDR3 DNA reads TGTGCCAGCAGCCAAGCCTGGGCGGGTAACTATGGCTACACCTTC. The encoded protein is CASSQAWAGNYGYTF.

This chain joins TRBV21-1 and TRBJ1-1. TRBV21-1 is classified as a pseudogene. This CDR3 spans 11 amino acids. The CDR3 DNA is TGTGCCAGCAGCGGCAGCGATGAAGCTTTCTTT. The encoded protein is CASSGSDEAFF.

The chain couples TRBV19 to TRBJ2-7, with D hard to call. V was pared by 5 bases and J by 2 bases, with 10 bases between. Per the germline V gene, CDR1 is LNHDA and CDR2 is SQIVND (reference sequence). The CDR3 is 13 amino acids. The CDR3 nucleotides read TGTGCCAGTAGTTATGACCAGGCCTACGAGCAGTACTTC. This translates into CASSYDQAYEQYF.

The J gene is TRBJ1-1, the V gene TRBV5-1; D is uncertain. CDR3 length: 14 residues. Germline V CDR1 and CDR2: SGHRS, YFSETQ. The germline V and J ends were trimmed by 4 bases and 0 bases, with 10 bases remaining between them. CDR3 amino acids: CASSPGVLNTEAFF. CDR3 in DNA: TGCGCCAGCAGCCCCGGGGTCTTGAACACTGAAGCTTTCTTT.

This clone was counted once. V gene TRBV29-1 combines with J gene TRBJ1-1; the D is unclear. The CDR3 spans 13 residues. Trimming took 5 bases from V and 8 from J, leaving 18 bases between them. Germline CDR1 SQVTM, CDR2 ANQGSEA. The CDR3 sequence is CSVFVNRPVEAFF. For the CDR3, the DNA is TGCAGCGTTTTTGTTAATAGGCCAGTCGAAGCTTTCTTT.

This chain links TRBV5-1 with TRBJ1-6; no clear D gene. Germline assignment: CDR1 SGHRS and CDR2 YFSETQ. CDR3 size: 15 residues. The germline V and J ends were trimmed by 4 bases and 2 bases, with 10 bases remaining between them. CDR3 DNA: TGCGCCAGCAGCGAGGGCTACGCCTATAATTCACCCCTCCACTTT. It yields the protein CASSEGYAYNSPLHF.

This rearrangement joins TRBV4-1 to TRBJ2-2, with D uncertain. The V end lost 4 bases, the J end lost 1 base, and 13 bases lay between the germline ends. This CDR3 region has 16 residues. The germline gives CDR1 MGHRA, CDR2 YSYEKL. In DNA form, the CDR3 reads TGCGCCAGCAGCCCCGAAAGGGTGTTGAACACCGGGGAGCTGTTTTTT. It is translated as CASSPERVLNTGELFF.

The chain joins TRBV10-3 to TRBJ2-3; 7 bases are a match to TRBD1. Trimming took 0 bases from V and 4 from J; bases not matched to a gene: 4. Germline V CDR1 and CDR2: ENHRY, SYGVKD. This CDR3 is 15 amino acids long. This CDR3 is CAISESGQGADTQYF. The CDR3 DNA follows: TGTGCCATCAGTGAGTCGGGGCAGGGGGCAGATACGCAGTATTTT.